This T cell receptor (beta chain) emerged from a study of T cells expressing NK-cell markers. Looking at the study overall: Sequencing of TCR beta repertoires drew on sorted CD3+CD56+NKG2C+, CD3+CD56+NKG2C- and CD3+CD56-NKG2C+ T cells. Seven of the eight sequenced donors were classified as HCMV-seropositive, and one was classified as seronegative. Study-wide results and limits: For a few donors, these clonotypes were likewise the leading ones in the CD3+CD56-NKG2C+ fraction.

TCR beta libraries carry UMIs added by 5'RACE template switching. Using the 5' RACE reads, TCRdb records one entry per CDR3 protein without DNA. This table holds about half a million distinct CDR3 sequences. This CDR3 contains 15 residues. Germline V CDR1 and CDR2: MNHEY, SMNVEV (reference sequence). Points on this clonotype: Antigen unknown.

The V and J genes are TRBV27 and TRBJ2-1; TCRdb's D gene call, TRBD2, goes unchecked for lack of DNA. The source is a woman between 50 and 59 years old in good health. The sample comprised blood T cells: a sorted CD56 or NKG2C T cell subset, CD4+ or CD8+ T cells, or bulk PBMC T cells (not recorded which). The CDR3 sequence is CASSTGLAGKNEQFF.